Listed below are T cell receptor beta chains from one sample, sequenced in a study of OX40 agonist ivuxolimab in advanced cancers. Repertoires were generated with immunoSEQ multiplex PCR, while TCRdb's copy carries only in-frame clones and drops some. The repertoire holds about 70,000 clones, with 86% as singletons. The sample here was CD4+ or CD8+ T cells sorted from blood, taken in a trial of the OX40 agonist ivuxolimab. These TCRs come from an adult with an advanced solid tumor such as melanoma, head and neck, liver or kidney cancer. Both conserved end residues are part of each CDR3. D genes are given only for firm matches. Clone sizes are given selectively: once, few, many, or a class where the clone is expanded.

abundance	v_gene	j_gene	d_gene	CDR3nt	CDR3aa
NA	TRBV21-1	TRBJ1-5	NA	TGTGCCAGCAGCTCAGGGCCGGTGGGAGGACAGGGCAATCAGCCCCAGCATTTT	CASSSGPVGGQGNQPQHF
NA	TRBV15	TRBJ2-1	TRBD2	TGTGCCACCAGCAGAGATCCCAACATCCCGGGGGGGATCTCCTACAATGAGCAGTTCTTC	CATSRDPNIPGGISYNEQFF
NA	TRBV5-4	TRBJ2-3	NA	TGTGCCAGCAGCTTGGAGGTCACAGATACGCAGTATTTT	CASSLEVTDTQYF
few	TRBV19	TRBJ1-5	NA	TGTGCCAGTAGTATATCGCGGGGGCAGAATCAGCCCCAGCATTTT	CASSISRGQNQPQHF
NA	TRBV7-2	TRBJ2-5	NA	TGTGCCAGCAGCCTAGCCGGGGGAGAGACCCAGTACTTC	CASSLAGGETQYF
NA	TRBV5-1	TRBJ2-6	NA	TGCGCCAGCAGCTTGGGTACTGGGGCCAACGTCCTGACTTTC	CASSLGTGANVLTF
NA	TRBV11-2	TRBJ2-7	TRBD2	TGTGCCAGCAGCTTAGGGTGGCGGGGGGCATTCTACGAGCAGTACTTC	CASSLGWRGAFYEQYF
NA	TRBV7-9	TRBJ1-4	TRBD1	TGTGCCAGCAGCTTAGCGGAGGGACAGGGGGATAAAAAACTGTTTTTT	CASSLAEGQGDKKLFF
NA	TRBV19	TRBJ1-2	TRBD1	TGTGCCAGTAACCCACAGGGGGGAGGAGGCTACACCTTC	CASNPQGGGGYTF
NA	TRBV5-1	TRBJ1-5	NA	TGCGCCAGCAGCTTGGCCCCCAGGGCAGGCCAGCCCCAGCATTTT	CASSLAPRAGQPQHF
NA	TRBV21-1	TRBJ2-1	NA	TGTGCCAGCAGACCACTAGAGGGCAGGCAATTAGAGTTCTTC	CASRPLEGRQLEFF
NA	TRBV7-9	TRBJ2-3	NA	TGTGCCAGCACCTATCCAGATACGCAGTATTTT	CASTYPDTQYF
NA	TRBV7-2	TRBJ2-1	NA	TGTGCCAGCAGCTTCCGGCAGGGAGAACACAATGAGCAGTTCTTC	CASSFRQGEHNEQFF
NA	TRBV6-1	TRBJ2-7	NA	TGTGCCAGCAGCCCTTCGTTCCAGACCTACGAGCAGTACTTC	CASSPSFQTYEQYF
NA	TRBV14	TRBJ1-1	NA	TGTGCCAGCAGCCAAGACCCGAACACTGAAGCTTTCTTT	CASSQDPNTEAFF
NA	TRBV5-1	TRBJ2-2	NA	TGCGCCAGCAGCACGGGCTATTCGACCGGGGAGCTGTTTTTT	CASSTGYSTGELFF
NA	TRBV20-1	TRBJ1-2	NA	TGCAGTGCTAGTAGGCAGGGTCGGTCCACCTTC	CSASRQGRSTF
NA	TRBV4-3	TRBJ1-1	NA	TGCGCCAGCAGCCAAGTCAAGGGGAACACTGAAGCTTTCTTT	CASSQVKGNTEAFF
NA	TRBV2	TRBJ2-1	TRBD2	TGTGCCAGCAGTAATAGCGGGGGGTCCGACAATGAGCAGTTCTTC	CASSNSGGSDNEQFF
NA	TRBV5-4	TRBJ1-1	NA	TGTGCCAGCATCCCCAACCCATCGTCCCAGGTGGCTTTCTTT	CASIPNPSSQVAFF
NA	TRBV5-6	TRBJ2-5	TRBD1	TGTGCCAGCAGCTTGCTACAGGGGGCTCAAGAGACCCAGTACTTC	CASSLLQGAQETQYF
NA	TRBV30	TRBJ2-1	TRBD2	TGTGCCTGGGGGCCGGGACTAGGTTTAGGAGAGCAGTTCTTC	CAWGPGLGLGEQFF
NA	TRBV19	TRBJ2-3	NA	TGTGCCAGTAATACGGCAGAGCGTAGAGATACGCAGTATTTT	CASNTAERRDTQYF
NA	TRBV2	TRBJ2-7	TRBD1	TGTGCCAGCAGTCGGACAGGGAGCTCCTACGAGCAGTACTTC	CASSRTGSSYEQYF
NA	TRBV23-1	TRBJ2-3	TRBD1	TGCGCCAGCAGTCCCCCGAGACAGGGAACGGCAGATACGCAGTATTTT	CASSPPRQGTADTQYF
few	TRBV2	TRBJ1-6	NA	TGTGCCAGCAACCCGAACGCGGATTCACCCCTCCACTTT	CASNPNADSPLHF
NA	TRBV11-3	TRBJ2-3	NA	TGTGCCAGGATACCCCTCGGGGTCAGGCAGTATTTT	CARIPLGVRQYF